The 14 T cell receptor beta chains in this list originate from one sample, sequenced in a study of molecular identifiers for immune sequencing clone quantification listed by TCRdb under 2018. To prepare the library, PCR was applied. The instrument given in TCRdb is Illumina HiSeq 4000. TCRdb reworked the public reads: Q25 trimming with fastp, MiXCR clone assembly, productive beta chains retained. Identical CDR3 protein sequences are pooled into one entry, listed with their most common genes and DNA. Within this sample are 68,000 or so distinct CDR3 sequences, with 15% to 20% of them counted one time only. Of the sample, 1.4% to 1.5% is held by the ten largest clones. The sequenced sample was naive CD8+ T cells from blood, with Jurkat cell RNA spiked in. The sample's cell subset or site label, in plain terms: FACS-sorted CD8+CD4-CCR7+CD45RA+ naive T cells. The source of these receptors is a human donor in good health. Some libraries in this study had Jurkat cell RNA spiked in.

This clonotype was detected ten times or more. V usage is TRBV24-1 and J usage is TRBJ2-3, with 9 nucleotides matching TRBD1. From germline, CDR1 is KGHDR and CDR2 SFDVKD. V gave up 7 bases and J gave up 4 bases; unmatched junction bases: 8. The length of the CDR3 is 15 residues. The CDR3 DNA reads as TGTGCCACCAGGGGACAGGGTATGGTAGCAGATACGCAGTATTTT. This gives the protein CATRGQGMVADTQYF.

This clonotype was recorded a few times. This CDR3 reads CASSLGTPEAFF. In DNA, the CDR3 is TGTGCCAGCAGCTTGGGGACACCTGAAGCTTTCTTT. The V and J genes are TRBV5-4 and TRBJ1-1; D may be TRBD1 (5 bases). This CDR3 spans 12 amino acids. Deletions cut 0 bases from V and 6 bases from J, with 6 bases between. Germline CDR1 is SGHNT and CDR2 is YYREEE (reference sequence).

This clonotype was seen many times. V is TRBV2 and J is TRBJ2-7, with 7 nucleotides matching TRBD1. Per germline, CDR1 SNHLY and CDR2 FYNNEI. J lost 2 bases, V lost 8 bases, and 9 bases had no gene match. This CDR3 is 14 amino acids long. The CDR3 DNA is TGTGCCAGCCAAATATGGCAGGGGGCCTACGAGCAGTACTTC. Amino acid sequence: CASQIWQGAYEQYF.

This clonotype occurred many times. This sequence joins TRBV14 and TRBJ2-1, with D hard to call. Trimming took off 4 bases at V and 3 bases at J, with 7 bases between the two ends. This CDR3 region has 13 residues. Germline CDR1 reads SGHDN; CDR2 reads FVKESK. Here the CDR3 reads CASSPTNYNEQFF. CDR3 sequence (DNA): TGTGCCAGCAGCCCGACCAACTACAATGAGCAGTTCTTC. The full variable domain, in which reference TRBV14 and TRBJ2-1 provide the parts outside the CDR3, is EAGVTQFPSHSVIEKGQTVTLRCDPISGHDNLYWYRRVMGKEIKFLLHFVKESKQDESGMPNNRFLAERTGGTYSTLKVQPAELEDSGVYFCASSPTNYNEQFFGPGTRLTVL.

In this sample, this clonotype turned up many times. J is TRBJ2-1 and V is TRBV5-1, with unresolved D. The V gene lost 4 bases and the J gene lost 8 bases, with 19 bases spanning the gap. Per the germline V gene, CDR1 is SGHRS and CDR2 is YFSETQ. The CDR3 totals 15 residues. CDR3 coding DNA: TGCGCCAGCAGCCGATTTTTCGAGTCCCCCGATGAGCAGTTCTTC. Translated, it gives CASSRFFESPDEQFF.

The V gene is TRBV28, the J gene TRBJ2-1; tentative D call: TRBD2 (5 bases). The germline CDR1 and CDR2 sequences are MDHEN and SYDVKM. Deletions cut 5 bases from V and 5 bases from J, with 16 bases between. This CDR3 spans 15 amino acids. The CDR3 protein is CASSAGPFGNNEQFF. The CDR3 bases are TGTGCCAGCAGTGCGGGCCCCTTCGGAAACAATGAGCAGTTCTTC.

This clonotype was seen many times. V and J are TRBV27 and TRBJ2-3; D is unresolved. The CDR3 has 15 residues. Trimming removed 5 bases at V and 2 bases at J, with 14 bases between. Germline loops: CDR1 MNHEY, CDR2 SMNVEV (reference sequence). The CDR3 sequence is CASSPLGSYTDTQYF. CDR3 nucleotides: TGTGCCAGCAGTCCCCTAGGGTCGTACACAGATACGCAGTATTTT.

About this clonotype itself: Sequence at one end of the junction differs from germline and may be a read error. This chain connects TRBV29-1 to TRBJ1-1, with D uncertain. This CDR3 has 15 residues. Germline V gene lookup returns CDR1 SQVTM and CDR2 ANQGSEA. The CDR3 reads CSVEEVGGMNTEAFF. For the CDR3, the DNA is TGCAGCGTTGAAGAGGTAGGAGGAATGAACACCGAAGCTTTCTTT.

This clonotype has ten or more counts. The V call is TRBV27, the J call TRBJ2-3, with 7 bases that match TRBD2. V trimming: 6 bases; J trimming: 4 bases; junction bases outside the gene matches: 13. The germline V gene has CDR1 MNHEY and CDR2 SMNVEV (reference sequence). The CDR3 covers 16 residues. DNA of the CDR3: TGTGCCAGCAGCCCACTAGCGTCCAACGGGGCAGATACGCAGTATTTT. Its translation: CASSPLASNGADTQYF.

The chain combines TRBV5-6 with TRBJ2-1; D is possibly TRBD2 (6 bases). Germline CDR1 is SGHDT and CDR2 is YYEEEE. This CDR3 is 12 amino acids long. V lost 0 bases and J 9 bases, leaving 7 bases between the germline ends. For the CDR3, the DNA is TGTGCCAGCAGCTTGGGCGGGATTGAGCAGTTCTTC. This sequence encodes CASSLGGIEQFF.

At least ten counts were recorded for this clonotype. This chain uses TRBV6-5 with TRBJ2-7; the D gene could be TRBD1 or TRBD2 (5 bases each). Per germline, CDR1 MNHEY and CDR2 SVGAGI. V shed 0 bases and J shed 6 bases, with 6 bases lying between them. CDR3 length equals 12 residues. In DNA, the CDR3 is TGTGCCAGCAGTTACTCGAGGGGCGAGCAGTACTTC. Its protein is CASSYSRGEQYF.

This clonotype was seen many times. The CDR3 nucleotides are TGTGCCAGCAGCTTTGCCGGACAGGGCAAAGAAAAACTGTTTTTT. Translated, it gives CASSFAGQGKEKLFF. The rearrangement links TRBV7-2 to TRBJ1-4; 8 bases align to TRBD1. In germline, CDR1 is SGHTA, CDR2 FQGNSA. The ends lost 3 bases at V and 8 bases at J; junction bases unmatched: 8. This CDR3 comprises 15 residues.

V is TRBV7-9 and J is TRBJ2-3; D remains unclear. The CDR3 contains 12 residues. The germline V gene has CDR1 SEHNR and CDR2 FQNEAQ (reference sequence). The V end lost 6 bases, the J end lost 6 bases, and 10 bases lay between the germline ends. This CDR3 reads CASSLPPDTQYF. As DNA, the CDR3 is TGTGCCAGCAGTTTACCCCCGGATACGCAGTATTTT.

In the case of this clonotype: One end of the junction does not line up with germline, which may come from a read error. V usage is TRBV12-3 or TRBV12-4 and J usage is TRBJ2-2; a weak D match, TRBD2 (5 bases). The CDR3 is 14 residues long. This CDR3 is CASRLGESTGELFF. DNA of the CDR3: TGCGCCAGCAGGCTGGGAGAAAGTACCGGGGAGCTGTTTTTT.